This TCR beta chain originates from a study of blood T cells in healthy people across ages. General study results and limits: TCR beta diversity per million T cells fell roughly linearly with age.

This clonotype was counted a few times. Its antigen is unknown. Through a sample-barcoded 5' primer and a J-beta primer mix, a second PCR was run for roughly 6 to 12 cycles. TCRdb re-analysed the 5' RACE reads in MiXCR, keeping a single row per CDR3 protein. The data contain 660,000 or so distinct CDR3 sequences, 58% of them singletons. The TCR sequence derives from a man in his fifties or sixties in good health. The sample was blood.

The CDR3 sequence is CSARDSSRPGPLLGTDTQYF. CDR3 coding DNA: TGCAGTGCTAGAGATTCCTCACGTCCGGGACCCCTCCTTGGGACAGATACGCAGTATTTT. The rearrangement links TRBV20-1 to TRBJ2-3; D may match TRBD1 or TRBD2 (5 bases each). From germline, CDR1 is DFQATT and CDR2 SNEGSKA (reference sequence). The CDR3 runs 20 residues. Trimming removed 0 bases at V and 3 bases at J, with 28 bases between.